This TCR beta chain stems from a study of technical replicates of blood from a handful of donors (dated by TCRdb to 2015 to 2018). The cysteine opens and the phenylalanine closes a CDR3 of 15 amino acids. Just the 45-base CDR3 DNA is kept, in frame starting at base 1. Ends trimmed: V by 4 bases, J by 2 bases; bases unmatched to a gene: 8. The germline V gene (reference sequence) gives CDR1 as SEHNR and CDR2 as FQNEAQ. As concerns this clone: Its binding antigen is unknown. No base qualities exist here, and no much larger clone lies one base off it.

The library relied on the immunoSEQ multiplex PCR assay. TCRdb's version of the immuneACCESS table is confined to in-frame rearrangements and falls short of the full clone set. An unresolved V gene accounts for under half of the shortfall where checked; the remainder is of unknown origin. Counted in this sample were around 98,000 clones; roughly 95% of them appeared once. The ten top clones hold approximately 0.23% of the sample. The receptor chain draws on TRBV7-9 and TRBJ2-7; 7 nucleotides in the junction match TRBD1. The sequenced sample consisted of T cells isolated from PBMCs. The clonotype was recovered from a human donor in good health. The CDR3 region reads CASSSHRGFTYEQYF. The nucleotides read TGTGCCAGCAGCTCCCACAGGGGCTTCACCTACGAGCAGTACTTC.